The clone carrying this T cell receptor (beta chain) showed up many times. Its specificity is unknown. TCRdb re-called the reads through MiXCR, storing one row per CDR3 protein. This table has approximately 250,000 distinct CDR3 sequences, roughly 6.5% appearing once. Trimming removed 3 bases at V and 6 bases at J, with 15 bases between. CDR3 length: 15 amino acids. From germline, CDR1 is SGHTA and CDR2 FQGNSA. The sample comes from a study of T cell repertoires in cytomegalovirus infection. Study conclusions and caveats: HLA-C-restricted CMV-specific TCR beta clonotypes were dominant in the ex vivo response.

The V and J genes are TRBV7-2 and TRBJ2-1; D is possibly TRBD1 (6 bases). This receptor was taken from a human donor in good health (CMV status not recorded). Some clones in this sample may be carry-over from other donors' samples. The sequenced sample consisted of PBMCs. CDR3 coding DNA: TGTGCCAGCAGCTTGTGGGGGCCCTCCGCCAATGAGCAGTTCTTC. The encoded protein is CASSLWGPSANEQFF.